Listed below are T cell receptor beta chains from one sample, sequenced in a study of Ad26.COV2.S vaccination and SARS-CoV-2 variants. Clones were read by immunoSEQ multiplex PCR, and TCRdb kept only the in-frame ones, dropping some. The sample lists 350,000 to 450,000 clones, approximately 85% occurring once. The sample was peripheral blood, taken in a trial of Ad26.COV2.S vaccine versus placebo. These receptors originate from a person between 18 and 65 years old who received the Ad26.COV2.S COVID-19 vaccine or a placebo. Each CDR3 is given with its conserved first and last residue. Each record gives: V gene, clone size, J gene, CDR3 protein. Rows may omit the clone size; those that give it use once, few, many or a size class.

V: TRBV7-2; size: -; J: TRBJ1-1; CDR3: CASSYQARRAFF
V: TRBV30; size: -; J: TRBJ2-1; CDR3: CAWGTTSGVYNEQFF
V: TRBV30; size: -; J: TRBJ2-2; CDR3: CASQRGGVTGELFF
V: TRBV6-5; size: -; J: TRBJ1-2; CDR3: CASSSPQGTGDGYTF
V: TRBV30; size: -; J: TRBJ2-7; CDR3: CAWSVGASEQYF
V: TRBV6-6; size: -; J: TRBJ2-7; CDR3: CASSYSGQLYEQYF
V: TRBV12-3/TRBV12-4; size: few; J: TRBJ2-7; CDR3: CASSFSYEQYF
V: TRBV6-2/TRBV6-3; size: once; J: TRBJ2-3; CDR3: CASSSSGDTQYF
V: TRBV3-1/TRBV3-2; size: -; J: TRBJ2-3; CDR3: CASSLLGPKSVGGTQYF
V: TRBV30; size: -; J: TRBJ1-5; CDR3: CAYGQEGHQPQHF
V: TRBV11-3; size: -; J: TRBJ2-5; CDR3: CASSLDWGQGRTQYF
V: TRBV27; size: -; J: TRBJ1-4; CDR3: CASSGTGKGEKLFF
V: TRBV9; size: -; J: TRBJ2-7; CDR3: CASTDLTQTSGAPSYEQYF
V: TRBV7-2; size: -; J: TRBJ2-7; CDR3: CASSLVSGNYEQYF
V: TRBV5-6; size: -; J: TRBJ2-1; CDR3: CASSLEWGASNEQFF
V: TRBV6-5; size: once; J: TRBJ1-2; CDR3: CASSYSGRGGYTF
V: TRBV7-6; size: -; J: TRBJ2-7; CDR3: CASSPSGSYEQYF
V: TRBV4-3; size: -; J: TRBJ2-1; CDR3: CASSQEGTSFPHEQFF
V: TRBV7-8; size: -; J: TRBJ2-5; CDR3: CASSLGRTGVETQYF
V: TRBV18; size: -; J: TRBJ1-2; CDR3: CASSPNVLQPSNYGYTF
V: TRBV6-2/TRBV6-3; size: -; J: TRBJ2-3; CDR3: CASSSWLARGADTQYF
V: TRBV4-1; size: -; J: TRBJ2-1; CDR3: CASSNLRTSGYNEQFF
V: TRBV27; size: -; J: TRBJ2-7; CDR3: CASSYGTASTYEQYF
V: TRBV5-4; size: -; J: TRBJ2-2; CDR3: CASSRGLAGAGELFF
V: TRBV5-6; size: -; J: TRBJ2-3; CDR3: CASSSLAGGRTDTQYF
V: TRBV4-1; size: -; J: TRBJ1-2; CDR3: CASSQIPGSNYGYTF
V: TRBV6-5; size: -; J: TRBJ1-1; CDR3: CASSYSYRGNTEAFF
V: TRBV10-3; size: -; J: TRBJ1-1; CDR3: CAISEGEDGAAEAFF
V: TRBV5-1; size: -; J: TRBJ2-7; CDR3: CASSTGSYEQYF